The 21 T cell receptor beta chains below were found in one sample sequenced in a study of blood T cells in healthy people across ages (dated by TCRdb to between 2015 and 2017). Library preparation was by 5' RACE. Instrument on record: Illumina HiSeq 2500. The second PCR ran for roughly 7 to 12 cycles and used a J-beta primer mix along with a sample-barcoded 5' primer. TCRdb reprocessing: public reads trimmed at Q25 with fastp, clones called with MiXCR, in-frame beta chains kept. For every CDR3 protein sequence, its rows merge into one entry that carries the most common genes and DNA. Within this sample are hundreds of thousands of distinct CDR3 sequences, with about three fifths of them counted one time only. The top ten hold roughly 22% of the sample. Sample: blood. These receptors were obtained from a man aged 30-40 years in good health.

The V and J genes are TRBV5-1 and TRBJ2-7, with a tentative D call TRBD2 (5 bases). The CDR3 runs to 17 residues. Germline assignment: CDR1 SGHRS and CDR2 YFSETQ. Trimming removed 1 base from V and 5 bases from J, with 22 bases in between. The CDR3 DNA sequence: TGCGCCAGCAGCTTGCGGGCTAGCCGTACCACACCAGACGAGCAGTACTTC. It codes for CASSLRASRTTPDEQYF.

V and J are TRBV20-1 and TRBJ2-4; 7 bases align to TRBD2. The germline V gene encodes CDR1 DFQATT and CDR2 SNEGSKA (reference sequence). CDR3 length: 13 amino acids. Trimming at V came to 6 bases and at J to 13 bases, leaving 15 bases not matched to a gene. CDR3: CSADSRTGTTQYF. CDR3 in DNA: TGCAGTGCCGATTCCCGGACGGGGACTACCCAGTACTTC.

The chain carries TRBV20-1 and TRBJ1-4; TRBD1 agrees at 10 bases. Trimming removed 4 bases from V and 4 bases from J; junction bases left unmatched: 9. Germline V gene sequence: CDR1 DFQATT, CDR2 SNEGSKA (reference sequence). This CDR3 is 16 amino acids long. The CDR3 is CSATGTGVFGNEKLFF. CDR3 nucleotides: TGCAGTGCTACCGGGACAGGGGTCTTTGGTAATGAAAAACTGTTTTTT.

In regard to this clonotype: A read error may be the cause here, since a much bigger clone is one base away. This chain joins TRBV7-2 and TRBJ2-4; 14 bases are shared with TRBD2. The DNA matches TRBJ2-7 better at its end, which makes the J call doubtful. Germline assignment: CDR1 SGHTA and CDR2 FQGNSA. The CDR3 totals 14 residues. DNA of the CDR3: TGTGCCAGCAGCTCCGGGACTAGCGGGGGCGAGCAGTACTTC. It is translated as CASSSGTSGGEQYF.

The chain has TRBV4-2 and TRBJ2-3, with D perhaps TRBD1 or TRBD2 (7 bases each). This CDR3 comprises 17 residues. The V end was cut by 0 bases, the J end by 1 base, with 14 bases between. Germline CDR1 and CDR2: LGHNA and YNFKEQ. For the CDR3, the DNA is TGTGCCAGCAGCCAAGATCTGTCAGGGGGGGGCACAGATACGCAGTATTTT. Its protein is CASSQDLSGGGTDTQYF.

The rearrangement links TRBV29-1 to TRBJ1-2, with 10 bases that match TRBD1. This CDR3 is 13 amino acids long. The J segment lost 8 bases and the V segment lost 4 bases, leaving 7 bases of the junction unmatched. CDR1 is SQVTM, CDR2 ANQGSEA, per germline. The CDR3 DNA reads TGCAGCGTTGGGGACAGGGGTTCGGCGGGCTACACCTTC. Residues: CSVGDRGSAGYTF.

This rearrangement joins TRBV21-1 to TRBJ2-7; the table's D call TRBD2 went unverified against the DNA. TRBV21-1 is assigned pseudogene status. The CDR3 loop spans 15 amino acids. CDR3 DNA sequence: TGTGCCAGCAGCAAAGCACTGGACTTAGCCTACGAGCAGTACTTC. As protein: CASSKALDLAYEQYF.

This clonotype was seen many times. The CDR3 DNA reads as TGTGCCAGCAGTAGCGGGACTAGCGGGCAAGAGACCCAGTACTTC. Amino acids: CASSSGTSGQETQYF. The J gene is TRBJ2-5, the V gene TRBV12-3 or TRBV12-4; 12 bases agree with TRBD2. Trimming cost V 5 bases and J 2 bases; bases outside gene matches: 3. The CDR3 runs to 15 residues.

As regards this clonotype: This may be a read error: a much more frequent sequence differs by one nucleotide. This chain uses TRBV9 with TRBJ1-2; 7 bases agree with TRBD1. The CDR3 runs to 15 residues. The V gene's germline CDR1 is SGDLS and CDR2 YYNGEE. The CDR3: CANSVGQAIDYGYTF. The CDR3 DNA follows: TGTGCCAACAGCGTAGGACAGGCTATCGACTATGGCTACACCTTC.

This rearrangement joins TRBV20-1 to TRBJ2-1; D perhaps matches TRBD2 (5 bases). Trimming pared 6 bases from V and 0 bases from J, leaving 18 bases between. The CDR3 spans 16 residues. CDR1 DFQATT and CDR2 SNEGSKA come from the germline V gene (reference sequence). CDR3 region: CSARSSEGLSYNEQFF. CDR3 nucleotide sequence: TGCAGTGCCAGGTCCAGCGAGGGCCTCTCCTACAATGAGCAGTTCTTC.

This sequence joins TRBV28 and TRBJ2-1; TRBD2 matches at 11 bases. CDR1 and CDR2 (germline): MDHEN, SYDVKM. V shed 4 bases, J shed 8 bases, and the junction held 13 bases outside the gene matches. The CDR3 sequence is 17 residues long. Here the CDR3 DNA reads TGTGCCAGCAGTTCCACAATTACTAGCGGGAGATCGGATGAGCAGTTCTTC. Residues: CASSSTITSGRSDEQFF.

The rearrangement uses TRBV7-9 and TRBJ2-7, with 11 bases fitting TRBD2. V shed 5 bases and J 0 bases; nucleotides not matched to a gene: 9. The germline gives CDR1 SEHNR, CDR2 FQNEAQ (reference sequence). The CDR3 has 17 residues. The CDR3 is CASSLSLAGESSYEQYF. CDR3 coding DNA: TGTGCCAGCAGCCTCTCACTAGCGGGGGAAAGCTCCTACGAGCAGTACTTC.

This clonotype was seen a handful of times. The rearrangement uses TRBV5-1 and TRBJ2-3, with 14 bases that match TRBD2. The CDR3 has 16 residues. Trimming removed 4 bases from V and 3 bases from J; junction bases left unmatched: 4. From germline, CDR1 is SGHRS and CDR2 YFSETQ. The CDR3 region is CASSTGTSGGTDTQYF. DNA for the CDR3: TGCGCCAGCAGCACGGGGACTAGCGGGGGAACAGATACGCAGTATTTT.

This chain uses TRBV20-1 with TRBJ1-2; no reliable D call. CDR3 length equals 13 residues. Germline V gene sequence: CDR1 DFQATT, CDR2 SNEGSKA (reference sequence). Trimming shortened V by 6 bases and J by 1 base, and 12 bases separated the two germline ends. The CDR3 loop is CSAPLGSNYGYTF. The CDR3 bases are TGCAGTGCACCGTTAGGGAGTAACTATGGCTACACCTTC.

Only a few counts were recorded for this clonotype. V usage is TRBV27 and J usage is TRBJ2-4; TRBD2 matches 10 bases. The J call may be mistaken, given a closer DNA end match to TRBJ2-7. The CDR3 is 14 amino acids. Germline V gene sequence: CDR1 MNHEY, CDR2 SMNVEV (reference sequence). In nucleotides, the CDR3 is TGTGCCAGCAGTCTTAGCGGGGGGTCCCACGAGCAGTACTTC. Translated, it gives CASSLSGGSHEQYF.

The CDR3 nucleotides are TGTGCCAGCAGCCAAGAACTGGATTCCAATGAGCAGTACTTC. Residues: CASSQELDSNEQYF. This chain links TRBV4-2 with TRBJ2-1; no clear D gene. The DNA end favors TRBJ2-7, so the J call may be wrong. This CDR3 is built from 14 residues. CDR1 LGHNA and CDR2 YNFKEQ come from the germline V gene.

This sequence joins TRBV27 and TRBJ2-7, with 9 bases that match TRBD2. Trimming cost V 1 base and J 2 bases; bases outside gene matches: 6. The CDR3 sequence is 16 residues long. The V gene's germline CDR1 is MNHEY and CDR2 SMNVEV (reference sequence). CDR3 residues: CASSLLAGGITYEQYF. CDR3 in DNA: TGTGCCAGCAGTTTATTGGCGGGAGGGATAACCTACGAGCAGTACTTC.

The count of this clonotype is one. The CDR3 nucleotides read TGTGCCAGCAGCTTAGTCGGGGGTAGCTCCTACAATGAGCAGTTCTTC. Translation: CASSLVGGSSYNEQFF. The chain is built from TRBV7-8 and TRBJ2-1; D is perhaps TRBD2 (6 bases). Germline V lookup: CDR1 SGHVS, CDR2 FQNEAQ. The CDR3 totals 16 residues. Trimming left V 1 base short and J 0 bases short, with 10 bases between.

This clonotype was seen a few times. The V gene is TRBV20-1, the J gene TRBJ2-5; D is possibly TRBD1 (6 bases). The germline V gene encodes CDR1 DFQATT and CDR2 SNEGSKA (reference sequence). CDR3 length: 13 residues. Trimming shortened V by 4 bases and J by 6 bases, and 15 bases separated the two germline ends. The CDR3 DNA follows: TGCAGTGCTATAGCAGGGGATCCGAAGACCCAGTACTTC. This translates into CSAIAGDPKTQYF.

This clonotype has more than one count but fewer than ten. This chain joins TRBV20-1 and TRBJ2-5; perhaps TRBD1 as D (6 bases). Germline loops: CDR1 DFQATT, CDR2 SNEGSKA (reference sequence). This CDR3 comprises 13 residues. V lost 6 bases to trimming and J lost 5 bases, with 16 bases between them. The CDR3 bases are TGCAGTGCCAGCTTAGGGGGTTTCGAGACCCAGTACTTC. It codes for CSASLGGFETQYF.

The CDR3 loop is CASSLVRQHLAPYEQYF. Here the CDR3 DNA reads TGCGCCAGCAGCTTGGTTCGCCAGCACCTCGCTCCCTACGAGCAGTACTTC. V is TRBV5-1 and J is TRBJ2-7; unclear D gene. The CDR3 spans 17 residues. CDR1 and CDR2 from the germline V gene are SGHRS and YFSETQ. The V gene lost 0 bases and the J gene lost 2 bases, with 18 bases spanning the gap.